The clone carrying this TCR beta chain was seen a handful of times. Antigen: not known. This sample is part of a study of response to subunit inactivated influenza vaccine. Study findings and constraints: Authors suggested each seasonal flu vaccination may recruit only limited numbers of new T cells.

V was cut by 4 bases and J by 2 bases, with 14 bases left in between. Germline values: CDR1 MGHRA, CDR2 YSYEKL. The CDR3 contains 15 residues. TCRdb called the RT-PCR reads again in MiXCR, with one record for every CDR3 protein. The repertoire includes 450,000 to 600,000 distinct CDR3 sequences, 16% of them detected once, and 2.5% to 3.5% sits in the top ten. This sequence joins TRBV4-1 and TRBJ2-5; D perhaps matches TRBD2 (6 bases). The receptor was derived from a man between 50 and 69 years old who received an inactivated influenza vaccine. Sequencing used CD4+ T cells sorted from PBMCs, obtained around 25 months after vaccination. The CDR3 DNA reads TGCGCCAGCAGCCCCCGGGCTAGCGAGCAAGAGACCCAGTACTTC. This codes for CASSPRASEQETQYF.